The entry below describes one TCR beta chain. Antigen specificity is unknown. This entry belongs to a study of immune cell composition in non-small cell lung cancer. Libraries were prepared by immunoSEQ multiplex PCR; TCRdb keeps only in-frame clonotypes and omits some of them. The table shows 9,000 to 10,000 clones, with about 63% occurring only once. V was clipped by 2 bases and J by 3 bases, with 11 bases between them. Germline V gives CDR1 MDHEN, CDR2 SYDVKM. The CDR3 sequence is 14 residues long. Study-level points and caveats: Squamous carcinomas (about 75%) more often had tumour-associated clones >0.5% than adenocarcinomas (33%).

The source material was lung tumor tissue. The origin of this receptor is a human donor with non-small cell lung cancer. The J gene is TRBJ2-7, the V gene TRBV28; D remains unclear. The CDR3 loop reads CASSLTDLHYEQYF. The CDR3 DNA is TGTGCCAGCAGTTTAACGGATCTACACTACGAGCAGTACTTC.